The rows below give T cell receptor beta chains drawn from one sample of a study of T cell clusters in autoimmune cytopenias. Following a re-call of the multiplex PCR reads, TCRdb has one entry per CDR3 protein and lacks DNA. The sample table sets out roughly 6,100 distinct CDR3 sequences. This same sample was also taken into another study, of T cell repertoires in aging, cancer and after chemotherapy.

The sample taken for sequencing was peripheral blood. The receptors originated from a human donor in good health. Each CDR3 is given with its conserved first and last residue. The order of the fields is clone size, V gene, J gene, CDR3 protein. Only some rows state a clone size, as once, few, many or a class for expanded clones.

.	TRBV6-1	TRBJ2-7	CASSPFESRSEQYF
.	TRBV6-2/TRBV6-3	TRBJ1-2	CASSPTPGGVGGYTF
.	TRBV20-1	TRBJ2-7	CSAITGGRWYEQYF
.	TRBV5-4	TRBJ2-1	CASSLGTDYNEQFF
medium-sized	TRBV27	TRBJ1-5	CASSGPNQPQHF
medium-sized	TRBV5-6	TRBJ2-2	CASSSTPGTGELFF
medium-sized	TRBV6-5	TRBJ2-1	CASRPGTSWNNEQFF
medium-sized	TRBV6-5	TRBJ1-4	CASSSIQGDEKLFF
.	TRBV10-3	TRBJ2-7	CAISNTYYEQYF
medium-sized	TRBV6-2/TRBV6-3	TRBJ2-2	CASTPQGTGETGELFF